This T cell receptor (beta chain) comes out of a study of blood T cells in healthy people across ages. Whole-study findings and limits: Changes seen in expanded clonotypes were possibly confounded by donor CMV status left unknown.

Through a sample-barcoded 5' primer and a J-beta primer mix, a second PCR was run for roughly 6 to 11 cycles. Using its own MiXCR run on the 5' RACE reads, TCRdb lists one record per CDR3 protein. The repertoire consists of 1.5 million to 2 million distinct CDR3 sequences, with 28% occurring once and the leading ten covering 7.7%. This CDR3 has 15 residues. CDR1 and CDR2 from the germline V gene are LGHNT and FRNRAP. The V and J ends lost 1 base and 8 bases respectively, with 17 bases between them. A remark on this clonotype: What it binds is unknown.

Healthy Caucasian individuals from Russia aged roughly 6 to 90 served as donors. Isolation recovered at least 6.5 million PBMCs from every sample. The specimen sequenced was blood. The chain recombines TRBV12-5 with TRBJ1-2; D is perhaps TRBD1 (6 bases). This clonotype was obtained from a woman in her twenties or thirties in good health. The chain's CDR3 is CASGLAVQGAGGYTF. The CDR3 nucleotides are TGTGCTAGTGGTTTGGCGGTACAGGGTGCAGGAGGCTACACCTTC.